This TCR beta chain was identified during a study of T cells in localized non-small cell lung cancer. Sequencing was performed with immunoSEQ multiplex PCR; in TCRdb, only in-frame clones are kept and a portion is missing. The sample consists of 65,000 to 90,000 clones, 80% of them appearing once. Study-wide results and caveats: Highest T cell clonality was seen in uninvolved adjacent lung, surpassing that measured in tumor. Higher adjacent-lung clonality was associated with shorter survival. Detection in adjacent lung was observed for a median roughly 62 of the top 100 tumor clones. The study sequenced only one region of the tumor. As a result, intratumor heterogeneity could not be excluded and remains possible.

With 3 bases removed from V and 5 bases from J, the gap between germline ends came to 11 bases. The germline CDR1 and CDR2 sequences are LNHDA and SQIVND (reference sequence). The CDR3 loop spans 13 amino acids. To note about this clone: Its cognate antigen is unknown.

The sequence was collected from a man between 40 and 69 years old with stage II squamous cell lung carcinoma. The material was PBMCs, obtained before any cancer treatment. The genes are TRBV19 and TRBJ2-7; tentative D call: TRBD1 (5 bases). The CDR3 sequence is CASSIGRAHEQYF. As DNA, the CDR3 is TGTGCCAGTAGTATCGGCAGGGCCCACGAGCAGTACTTC.